This TCR beta chain was documented in a study of cytomegalovirus exposure and HLA in healthy donors. The V segment lost 4 bases and the J segment 5 bases; nucleotides outside the gene matches: 13. There are 17 residues in the CDR3. From germline, CDR1 is KGHSH and CDR2 LQKENI. Of note for this clone: Its antigen remains unknown.

The assay was immunoSEQ multiplex PCR, and TCRdb's table has in-frame clones only and misses some. The sample contains approximately 160,000 clones, 75% to 95% of which appear only once. General study findings and limits: The authors confirmed in vitro that three CMV-associated chains were specific for CMV antigens. The listing of 150 to 200 TCR beta chains classed them as cytomegalovirus-associated. Most observed TCR sequences were rare, whereas some public TCRs were detected in many donors. A later analysis found first-cohort TCR clusters tended to co-occur in the 90 to 150 validation repertoires.

The source material was PBMCs. The clonotype was recovered from a woman aged 18 to 35 in good health and CMV-seropositive. The gene calls are TRBV18 and TRBJ2-5; the match to TRBD2 covers 10 bases. CDR3 amino acids: CASSLAGLARRSETQYF. Written as DNA, the CDR3 is TGTGCCAGCTCACTTGCGGGACTAGCGCGTAGATCGGAGACCCAGTACTTC. Full variable domain (remainder filled in from reference TRBV18 and TRBJ2-5): NAGVMQNPRHLVRRRGQEARLRCSPMKGHSHVYWYRQLPEEGLKFMVYLQKENIIDESGMPKERFSAEFPKEGPSILRIQQVVRGDSAAYFCASSLAGLARRSETQYFGPGTRLLVL.